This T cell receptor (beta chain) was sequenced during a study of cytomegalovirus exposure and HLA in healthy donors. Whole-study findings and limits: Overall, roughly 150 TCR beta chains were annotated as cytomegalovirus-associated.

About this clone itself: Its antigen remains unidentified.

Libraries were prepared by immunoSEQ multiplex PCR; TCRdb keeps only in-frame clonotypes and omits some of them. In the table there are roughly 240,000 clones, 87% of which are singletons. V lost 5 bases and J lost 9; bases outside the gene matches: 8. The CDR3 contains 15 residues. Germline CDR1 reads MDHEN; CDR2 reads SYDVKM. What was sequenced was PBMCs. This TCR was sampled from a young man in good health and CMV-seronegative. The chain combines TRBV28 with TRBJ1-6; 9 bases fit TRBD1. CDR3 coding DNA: TGTGCCAGCAGTCCCGGACAGGGGAATGGTTCACCCCTCCACTTT. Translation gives CASSPGQGNGSPLHF.